This T cell receptor (beta chain) was retrieved from a study of cytomegalovirus exposure and HLA in healthy donors. Whole-study results and caveats: Rarity marked most TCR sequences, yet some public TCRs occurred in many donors. A later analysis showed that HLA-associated TCR beta chains had undergone more clonal expansion than equally common others. Analyses of presence/absence relied on an assumption of roughly uniform sequencing depth across donors. There were under 200 TCR beta chains listed as cytomegalovirus-associated.

The trim removed 6 bases at V and 5 bases at J, leaving 7 bases unmatched. The CDR3 runs to 16 residues. Germline-derived CDR1 and CDR2 are MNHNY and SVGAGI (reference sequence). PCR employed 60 Vbeta and 13 Jbeta primers. Repertoires were generated with immunoSEQ multiplex PCR, while TCRdb's copy carries only in-frame clones and drops some. This table holds roughly 180,000 clones, 75% to 80% found once. About this clone: Its antigen is not known.

The chain employs TRBV6-6 and TRBJ2-1; 13 bases align to TRBD2. Sequences were obtained from PBMCs. The receptor was derived from a woman in her 30s in good health and CMV-seropositive. The CDR3 region has the DNA TGTGCCAGCAGGACCGGGACTAGCGGGGTTAACAATGAGCAGTTCTTC. It specifies CASRTGTSGVNNEQFF.